These T cell receptor beta chains were read from a single sample in a study of blood T cell repertoires in COVID-19. This table comes from immunoSEQ multiplex PCR, and its TCRdb copy is limited to in-frame clones, with some not included. The sample holds roughly 250,000 clones, more than 75% seen once. Sequencing was done on a sample of PBMCs or T cells enriched from blood (not recorded which). Receptors were obtained from a woman between 45 and 65 years old who had recovered from COVID-19. Both conserved end residues are part of each CDR3. The D gene is left open where the match is weak. Where a row states a size, it is once, few, many or the class of an expanded clone; other rows omit it.

V gene	clone size	D gene	J gene	CDR3 protein	CDR3 DNA
TRBV15	-	TRBD2	TRBJ2-5	CATSRTSGRAPETQYF	TGTGCCACCAGCAGGACTAGCGGGAGGGCCCCAGAGACCCAGTACTTC
TRBV19	-	-	TRBJ2-1	CASSVPWPYEQFF	TGTGCCAGTAGTGTACCGTGGCCCTATGAGCAGTTCTTC
TRBV19	-	-	TRBJ1-2	CASSIGASGYTF	TGTGCCAGTAGTATAGGGGCTTCTGGCTACACCTTC
TRBV6-5	-	TRBD2	TRBJ2-1	CASRRGGSSYNEQFF	TGTGCCAGCAGACGGGGGGGGAGCTCCTACAATGAGCAGTTCTTC
TRBV5-5	-	TRBD1	TRBJ1-4	CASTLTGAGEKLFF	TGTGCCAGCACCCTGACAGGGGCGGGTGAAAAACTGTTTTTT
TRBV3-1/TRBV3-2	-	-	TRBJ1-2	CASSQDLGQGKDYGYTF	TGTGCCAGCAGCCAAGATCTAGGGCAGGGGAAGGACTATGGCTACACCTTC
TRBV4-1	once	-	TRBJ2-5	CASSQGLQKVQETQYF	TGCGCCAGCAGCCAAGGATTACAGAAAGTCCAAGAGACCCAGTACTTC
TRBV9	-	TRBD2	TRBJ2-1	CASSFIAGGPYNEQFF	TGTGCCAGCAGCTTTATAGCGGGGGGGCCATACAATGAGCAGTTCTTC
TRBV6-2/TRBV6-3	-	-	TRBJ2-7	CASSRSSYEQYF	TGTGCCAGCAGCCGTAGCTCCTACGAGCAGTACTTC
TRBV12-3/TRBV12-4	-	-	TRBJ1-1	CASSRGYPEAFF	TGTGCCAGCAGTCGAGGGTACCCTGAAGCTTTCTTT
TRBV6-2/TRBV6-3	-	-	TRBJ2-2	CASSYSEARRTGELFF	TGTGCCAGCAGTTACTCAGAGGCGCGTCGCACCGGGGAGCTGTTTTTT
TRBV4-1	few	-	TRBJ2-2	CASSQDGRGSTGELFF	TGCGCCAGCAGCCAAGATGGCAGGGGCAGCACCGGGGAGCTGTTTTTT
TRBV12-5	once	TRBD1	TRBJ2-7	CASGLGTGGAGEQYF	TGTGCTAGTGGTTTGGGGACAGGGGGCGCGGGCGAGCAGTACTTC
TRBV7-2	few	TRBD1	TRBJ2-5	CASSLAGGVETQYF	TGTGCCAGCAGCTTGGCAGGGGGCGTAGAGACCCAGTACTTC
TRBV7-2	-	TRBD1	TRBJ2-3	CASSTGQGPDTQYF	TGTGCCAGCAGCACGGGACAGGGGCCAGATACGCAGTATTTT
TRBV19	-	-	TRBJ2-7	CASSIGGGTYEQYF	TGTGCCAGTAGTATAGGAGGGGGAACCTACGAGCAGTACTTC
TRBV11-3	-	TRBD2	TRBJ2-1	CASSPSGDSYNEQFF	TGTGCCAGCAGCCCGAGCGGGGATTCCTACAATGAGCAGTTCTTC
TRBV6-5	-	TRBD1	TRBJ1-3	CASRGGQSSGNTIYF	TGTGCCAGCAGGGGGGGACAGAGCTCTGGAAACACCATATATTTT
TRBV6-5	-	-	TRBJ2-7	CASRGRGYEQYF	TGTGCCAGCAGAGGCAGGGGCTACGAGCAGTACTTC
TRBV27	-	-	TRBJ2-4	CASSSYLAKNIQYF	TGTGCCAGCAGTTCGTATCTAGCCAAAAACATTCAGTACTTC
TRBV14	-	TRBD2	TRBJ2-5	CASSQRLSGGLKETQYF	TGTGCCAGCAGCCAAAGACTAAGCGGGGGGTTGAAAGAGACCCAGTACTTC
TRBV7-3	-	TRBD1	TRBJ2-7	CASSTGTGAQSQYF	TGTGCCAGCAGCACCGGGACAGGGGCCCAATCCCAGTACTTC
TRBV3-1/TRBV3-2	-	TRBD1	TRBJ1-2	CASSRGQGDYGYTF	TGTGCCAGCAGCCGCGGACAGGGAGACTATGGCTACACCTTC
TRBV29-1	-	-	TRBJ2-4	CSVLPGPGEAKNIQYF	TGCAGCGTTTTACCGGGCCCAGGGGAAGCCAAAAACATTCAGTACTTC
TRBV18	-	-	TRBJ1-2	CASSPPGGPDNYGYTF	TGTGCCAGCTCACCTCCGGGGGGCCCCGATAACTATGGCTACACCTTC
TRBV7-2	-	-	TRBJ1-2	CASSWNRVVSKYGYTF	TGTGCCAGCAGCTGGAACAGGGTCGTTTCTAAGTATGGCTACACCTTC